The source of this TCR beta chain is a study of T cells in women clearing cervical HPV infection. General observations from the study: Cases and controls were distinguished at AUC 0.65 to 0.85 by richness and V genes. Each sample's T-cell count was unknown, possibly confounding richness.

This CDR3 contains 18 residues. Trimming removed 6 bases from V and 8 bases from J, with 28 bases in between. In germline, CDR1 is MDHEN, CDR2 SYDVKM. Some clones are missing from TCRdb's copy, which holds only in-frame ones; the method was immunoSEQ multiplex PCR. The record lists 11,000 or so clones, of which the ten most abundant hold under 25%. With regard to this clone: No antigen is known for it. Read data end 3 residues before the CDR3 end; the end is taken from the germline J gene.

The receptor was isolated from a woman aged 18-70 years with a cervical HPV16 infection that either progressed to CIN3+ or cleared (not recorded which). V usage is TRBV28 and J usage is TRBJ1-4, with D unresolved. The sequenced sample was blood buffy coat. This CDR3 is CASSETTSRGGRKEKLFF. The covered CDR3 bases are TGTGCCAGCAGCGAAACCACCTCCCGGGGTGGGAGAAAAGAAAAA.